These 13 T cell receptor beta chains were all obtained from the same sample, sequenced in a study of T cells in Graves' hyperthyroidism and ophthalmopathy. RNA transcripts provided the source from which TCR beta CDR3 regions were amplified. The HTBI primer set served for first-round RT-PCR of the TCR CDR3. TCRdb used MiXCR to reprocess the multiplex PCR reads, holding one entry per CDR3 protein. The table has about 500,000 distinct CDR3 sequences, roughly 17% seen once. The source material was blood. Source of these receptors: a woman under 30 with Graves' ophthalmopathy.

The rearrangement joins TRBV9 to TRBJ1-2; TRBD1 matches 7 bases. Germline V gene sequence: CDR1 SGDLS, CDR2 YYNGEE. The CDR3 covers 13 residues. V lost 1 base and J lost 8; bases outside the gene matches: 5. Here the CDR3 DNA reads TGTGCCAGCAGCGTATTTGGGACAGTCGGCTACACCTTC. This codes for CASSVFGTVGYTF.

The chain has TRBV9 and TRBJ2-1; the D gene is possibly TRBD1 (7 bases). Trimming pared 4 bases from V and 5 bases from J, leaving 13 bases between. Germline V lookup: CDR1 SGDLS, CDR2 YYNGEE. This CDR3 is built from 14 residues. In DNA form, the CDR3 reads TGTGCCAGCAGCACAGGGGACTCTCACAATGAGCAGTTCTTC. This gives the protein CASSTGDSHNEQFF.

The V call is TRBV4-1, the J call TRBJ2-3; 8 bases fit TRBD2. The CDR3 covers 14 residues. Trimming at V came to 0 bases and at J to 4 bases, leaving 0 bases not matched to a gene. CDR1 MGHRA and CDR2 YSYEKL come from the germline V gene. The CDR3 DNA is TGCGCCAGCAGCCAAGAGGGACTAGCAGATACGCAGTATTTT. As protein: CASSQEGLADTQYF.

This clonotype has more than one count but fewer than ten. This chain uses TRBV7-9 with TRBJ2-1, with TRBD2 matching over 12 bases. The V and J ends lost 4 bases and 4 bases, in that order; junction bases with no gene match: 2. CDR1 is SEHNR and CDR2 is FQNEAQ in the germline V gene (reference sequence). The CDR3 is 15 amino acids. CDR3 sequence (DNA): TGTGCCAGCAGCTGGACTAGCGGGGAGTACAATGAGCAGTTCTTC. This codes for CASSWTSGEYNEQFF.

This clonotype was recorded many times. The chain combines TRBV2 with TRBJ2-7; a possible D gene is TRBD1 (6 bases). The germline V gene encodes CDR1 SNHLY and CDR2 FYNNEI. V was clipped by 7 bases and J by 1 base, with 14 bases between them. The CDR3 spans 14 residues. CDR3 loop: CASNGQGSSYEQYF. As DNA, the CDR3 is TGTGCCAGCAATGGCCAGGGGTCTTCCTACGAGCAGTACTTC.

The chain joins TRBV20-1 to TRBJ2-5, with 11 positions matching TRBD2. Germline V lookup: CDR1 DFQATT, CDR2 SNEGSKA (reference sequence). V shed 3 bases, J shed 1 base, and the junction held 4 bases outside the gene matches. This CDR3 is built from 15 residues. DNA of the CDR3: TGCAGTGCTAGGCCTAGCGGGGGGCTCCAAGAGACCCAGTACTTC. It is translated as CSARPSGGLQETQYF.

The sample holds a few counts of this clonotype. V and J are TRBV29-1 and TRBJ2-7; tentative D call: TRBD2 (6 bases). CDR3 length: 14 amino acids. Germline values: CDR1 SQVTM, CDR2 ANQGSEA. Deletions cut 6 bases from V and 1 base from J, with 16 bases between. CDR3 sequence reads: CSVVRWDSSYEQYF. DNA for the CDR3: TGCAGCGTCGTACGGTGGGACTCGTCCTACGAGCAGTACTTC.

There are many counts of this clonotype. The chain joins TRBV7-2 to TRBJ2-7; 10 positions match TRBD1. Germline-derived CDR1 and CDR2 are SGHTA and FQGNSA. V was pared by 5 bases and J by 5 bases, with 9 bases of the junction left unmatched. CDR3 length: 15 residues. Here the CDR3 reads CASSPSLGQGDEQYF. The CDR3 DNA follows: TGTGCCAGCAGCCCGAGTCTTGGACAGGGGGACGAGCAGTACTTC. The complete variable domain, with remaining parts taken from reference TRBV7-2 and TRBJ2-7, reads GAGVSQSPSNKVTEKGKDVELRCDPISGHTALYWYRQSLGQGLEFLIYFQGNSAPDKSGLPSDRFSAERTGGSVSTLTIQRTQQEDSAVYLCASSPSLGQGDEQYFGPGTRLTVT.

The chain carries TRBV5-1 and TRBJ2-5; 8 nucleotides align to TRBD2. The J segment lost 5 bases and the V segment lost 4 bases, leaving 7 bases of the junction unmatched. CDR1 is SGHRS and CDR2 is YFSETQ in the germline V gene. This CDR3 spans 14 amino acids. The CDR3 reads CASSIRAGAETQYF. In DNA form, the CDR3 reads TGCGCCAGCAGCATAAGAGCGGGAGCGGAGACCCAGTACTTC. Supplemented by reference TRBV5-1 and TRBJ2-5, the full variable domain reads KAGVTQTPRYLIKTRGQQVTLSCSPISGHRSVSWYQQTPGQGLQFLFEYFSETQRNKGNFPGRFSGRQFSNSRSEMNVSTLELGDSALYLCASSIRAGAETQYFGPGTRLLVL.

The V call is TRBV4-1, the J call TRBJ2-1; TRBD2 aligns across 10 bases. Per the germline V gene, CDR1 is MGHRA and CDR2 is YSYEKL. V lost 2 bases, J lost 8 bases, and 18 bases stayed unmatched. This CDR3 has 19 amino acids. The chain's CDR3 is CASSQLLAGVGSGEYEQFF. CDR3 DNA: TGCGCCAGCAGCCAACTTCTAGCGGGAGTGGGCTCCGGGGAGTATGAGCAGTTCTTC.

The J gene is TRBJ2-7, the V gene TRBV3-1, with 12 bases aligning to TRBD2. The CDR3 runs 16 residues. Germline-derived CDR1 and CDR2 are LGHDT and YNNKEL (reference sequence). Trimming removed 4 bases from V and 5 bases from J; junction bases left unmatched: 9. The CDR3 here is CASSLSRTSGTNEQYF. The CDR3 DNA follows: TGTGCCAGCAGCCTCTCCCGGACTAGCGGGACCAACGAGCAGTACTTC.

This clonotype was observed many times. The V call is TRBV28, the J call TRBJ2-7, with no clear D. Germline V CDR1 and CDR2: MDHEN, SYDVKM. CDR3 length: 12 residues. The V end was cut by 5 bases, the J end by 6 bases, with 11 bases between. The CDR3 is CASSLIVGEQYF. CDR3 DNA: TGTGCCAGCAGTCTCATAGTGGGCGAGCAGTACTTC.

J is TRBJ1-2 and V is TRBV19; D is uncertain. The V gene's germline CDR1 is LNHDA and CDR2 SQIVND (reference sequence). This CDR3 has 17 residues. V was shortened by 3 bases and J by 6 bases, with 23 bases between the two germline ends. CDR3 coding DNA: TGTGCCAGTAGTATCCACCCTAGTTGGGCCGACCTGGATGGCTACACCTTC. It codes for CASSIHPSWADLDGYTF.